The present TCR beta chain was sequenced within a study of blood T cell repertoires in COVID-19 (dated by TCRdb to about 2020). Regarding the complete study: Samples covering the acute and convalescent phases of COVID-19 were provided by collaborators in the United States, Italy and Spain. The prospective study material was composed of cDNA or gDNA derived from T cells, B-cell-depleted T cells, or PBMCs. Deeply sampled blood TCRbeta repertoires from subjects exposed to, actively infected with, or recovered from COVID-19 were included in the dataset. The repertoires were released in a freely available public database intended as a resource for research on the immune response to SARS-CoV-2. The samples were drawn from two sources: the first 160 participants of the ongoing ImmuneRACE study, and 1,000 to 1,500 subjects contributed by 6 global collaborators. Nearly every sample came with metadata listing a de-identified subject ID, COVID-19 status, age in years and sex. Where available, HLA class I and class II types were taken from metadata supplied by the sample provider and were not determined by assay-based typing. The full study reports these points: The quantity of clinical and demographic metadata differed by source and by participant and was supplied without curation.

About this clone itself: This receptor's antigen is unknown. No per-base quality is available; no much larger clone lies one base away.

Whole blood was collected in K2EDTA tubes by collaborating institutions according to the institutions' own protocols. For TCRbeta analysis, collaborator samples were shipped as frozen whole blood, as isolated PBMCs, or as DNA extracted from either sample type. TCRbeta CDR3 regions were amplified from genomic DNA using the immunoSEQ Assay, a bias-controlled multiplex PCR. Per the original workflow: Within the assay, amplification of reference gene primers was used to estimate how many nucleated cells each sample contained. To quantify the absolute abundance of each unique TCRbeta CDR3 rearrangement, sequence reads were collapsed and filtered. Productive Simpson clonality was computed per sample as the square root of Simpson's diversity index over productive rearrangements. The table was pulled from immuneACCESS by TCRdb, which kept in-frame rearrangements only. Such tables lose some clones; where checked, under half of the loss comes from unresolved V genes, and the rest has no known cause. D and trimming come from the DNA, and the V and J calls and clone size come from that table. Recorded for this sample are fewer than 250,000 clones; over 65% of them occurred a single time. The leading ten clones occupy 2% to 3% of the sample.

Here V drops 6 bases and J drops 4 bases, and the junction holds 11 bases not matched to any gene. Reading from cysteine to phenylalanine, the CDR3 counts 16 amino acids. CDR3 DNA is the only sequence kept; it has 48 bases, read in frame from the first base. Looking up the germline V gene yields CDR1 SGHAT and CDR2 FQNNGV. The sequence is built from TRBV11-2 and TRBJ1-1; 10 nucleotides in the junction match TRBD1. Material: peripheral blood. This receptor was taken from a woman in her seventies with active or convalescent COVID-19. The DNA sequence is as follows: TGTGCCAGCAGTATTAGGGGGGACAGGGGACGCACTGAAGCTTTCTTT. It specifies CASSIRGDRGRTEAFF.